This TCR beta chain was recorded in a study of cytomegalovirus exposure and HLA in healthy donors. Overall study results and limits: The authors confirmed in vitro that a few CMV-associated chains were specific for CMV antigens. Upon later analysis, HLA-associated TCR beta chains proved more clonally expanded than other, equally common chains.

The primer mix had 60 Vbeta and 13 Jbeta primers. Libraries were prepared by immunoSEQ multiplex PCR; TCRdb keeps only in-frame clonotypes and omits some of them. The repertoire includes around 150,000 clones, approximately 77% of them detected once, and 2% to 2.5% sits in the top ten. Regarding this clone: Its target is unknown.

The V and J ends lost 1 base and 0 bases respectively, with 10 bases between them. Looked up from germline, CDR1 is SGHRS and CDR2 is YFSETQ. The CDR3 contains 15 residues. The chain couples TRBV5-1 to TRBJ1-1; D gene uncertain. Sequencing was performed on PBMCs. This clonotype was sampled from a man younger than 45 in good health and CMV-seronegative. The CDR3, as DNA: TGCGCCAGCAGCTTGACGTGGCAGGTGAACACTGAAGCTTTCTTT. Its translation is CASSLTWQVNTEAFF.